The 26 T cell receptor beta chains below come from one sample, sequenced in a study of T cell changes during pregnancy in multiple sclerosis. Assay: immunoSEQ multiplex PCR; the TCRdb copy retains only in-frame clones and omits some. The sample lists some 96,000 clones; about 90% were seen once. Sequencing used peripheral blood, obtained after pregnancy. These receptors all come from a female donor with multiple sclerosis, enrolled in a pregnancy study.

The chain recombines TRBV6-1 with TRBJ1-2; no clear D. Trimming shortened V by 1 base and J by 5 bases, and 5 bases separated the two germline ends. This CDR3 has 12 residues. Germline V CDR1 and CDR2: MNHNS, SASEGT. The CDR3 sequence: CASSEVLYGYTF. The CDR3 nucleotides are TGTGCCAGCAGTGAAGTCCTATATGGCTACACCTTC.

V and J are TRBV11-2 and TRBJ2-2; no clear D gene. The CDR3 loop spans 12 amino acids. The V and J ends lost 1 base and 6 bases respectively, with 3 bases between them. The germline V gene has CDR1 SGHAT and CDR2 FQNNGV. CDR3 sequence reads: CASSLGAGELFF. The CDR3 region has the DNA TGTGCCAGCAGCTTAGGCGCCGGGGAGCTGTTTTTT. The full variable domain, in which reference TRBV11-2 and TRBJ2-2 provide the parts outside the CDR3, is EAGVAQSPRYKIIEKRQSVAFWCNPISGHATLYWYQQILGQGPKLLIQFQNNGVVDDSQLPKDRFSAERLKGVDSTLKIQPAKLEDSAVYLCASSLGAGELFFGEGSRLTVL.

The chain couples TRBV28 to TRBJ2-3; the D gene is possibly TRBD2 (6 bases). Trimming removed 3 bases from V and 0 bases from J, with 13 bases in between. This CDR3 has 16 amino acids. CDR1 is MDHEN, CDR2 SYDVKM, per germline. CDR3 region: CASSLLADTSTDTQYF. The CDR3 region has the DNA TGTGCCAGCAGTTTGTTAGCGGATACTAGCACAGATACGCAGTATTTT. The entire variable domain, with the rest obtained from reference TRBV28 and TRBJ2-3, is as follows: DVKVTQSSRYLVKRTGEKVFLECVQDMDHENMFWYRQDPGLGLRLIYFSYDVKMKEKGDIPEGYSVSREKKERFSLILESASTNQTSMYLCASSLLADTSTDTQYFGPGTRLTVL.

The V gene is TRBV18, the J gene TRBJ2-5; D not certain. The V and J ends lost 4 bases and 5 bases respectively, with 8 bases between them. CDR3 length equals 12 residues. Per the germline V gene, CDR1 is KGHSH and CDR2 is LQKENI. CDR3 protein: CASSLLAETQYF. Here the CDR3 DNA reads TGTGCCAGCTCACTTCTCGCGGAGACCCAGTACTTC.

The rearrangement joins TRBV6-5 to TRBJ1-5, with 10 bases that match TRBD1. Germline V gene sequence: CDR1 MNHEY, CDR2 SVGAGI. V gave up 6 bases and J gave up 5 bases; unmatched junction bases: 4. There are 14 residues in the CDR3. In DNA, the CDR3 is TGTGCCAGCAGAAGAGACAGGGGGCATCAGCCCCAGCATTTT. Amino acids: CASRRDRGHQPQHF.

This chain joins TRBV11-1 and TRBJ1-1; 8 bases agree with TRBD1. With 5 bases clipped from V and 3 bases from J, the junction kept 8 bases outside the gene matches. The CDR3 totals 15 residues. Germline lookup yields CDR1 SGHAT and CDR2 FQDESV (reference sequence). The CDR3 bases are TGTGCCAGCAGCGTCCGGGACAGGCGTTACACTGAAGCTTTCTTT. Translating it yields CASSVRDRRYTEAFF.

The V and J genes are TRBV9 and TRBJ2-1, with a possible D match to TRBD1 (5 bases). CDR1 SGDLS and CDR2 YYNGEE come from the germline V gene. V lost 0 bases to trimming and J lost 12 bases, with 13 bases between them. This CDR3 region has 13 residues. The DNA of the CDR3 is TGTGCCAGCAGCGTAGAAGGGGCCCCGGCGCAGTTCTTC. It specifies CASSVEGAPAQFF.

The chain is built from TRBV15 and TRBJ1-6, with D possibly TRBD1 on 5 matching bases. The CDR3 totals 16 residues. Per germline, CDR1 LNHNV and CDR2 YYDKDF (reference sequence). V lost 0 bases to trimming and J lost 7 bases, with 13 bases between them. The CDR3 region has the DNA TGTGCCACCAGCAGAGATCGGGGGACCTGGAATTCACCCCTCCACTTT. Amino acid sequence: CATSRDRGTWNSPLHF.

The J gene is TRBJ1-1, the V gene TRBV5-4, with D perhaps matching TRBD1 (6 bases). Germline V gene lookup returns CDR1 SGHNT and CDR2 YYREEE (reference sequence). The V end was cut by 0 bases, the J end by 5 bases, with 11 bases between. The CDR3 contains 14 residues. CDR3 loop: CASSLGGGKTEAFF. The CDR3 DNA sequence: TGTGCCAGCAGCTTGGGAGGGGGAAAGACTGAAGCTTTCTTT.

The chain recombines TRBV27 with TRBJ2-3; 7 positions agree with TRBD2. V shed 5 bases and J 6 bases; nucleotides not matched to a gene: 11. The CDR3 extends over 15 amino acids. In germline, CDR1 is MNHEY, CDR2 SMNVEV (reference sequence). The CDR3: CASSVTSRGVDTQYF. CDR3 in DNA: TGTGCCAGCAGTGTGACTAGTCGGGGGGTGGATACGCAGTATTTT.

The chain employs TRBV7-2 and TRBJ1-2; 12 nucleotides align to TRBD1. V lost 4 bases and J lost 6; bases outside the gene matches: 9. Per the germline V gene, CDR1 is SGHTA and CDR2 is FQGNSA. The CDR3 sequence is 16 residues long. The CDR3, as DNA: TGTGCCAGCAGCTCAATGAGGGACAGGGGGCGCGATGGCTACACCTTC. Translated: CASSSMRDRGRDGYTF.

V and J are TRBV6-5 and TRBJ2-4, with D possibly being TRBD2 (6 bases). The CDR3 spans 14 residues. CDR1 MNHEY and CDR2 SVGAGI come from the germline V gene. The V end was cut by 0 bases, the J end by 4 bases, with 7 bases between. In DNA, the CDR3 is TGTGCCAGCAGTTACTCAGGGACTAAAAACATTCAGTACTTC. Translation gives CASSYSGTKNIQYF.

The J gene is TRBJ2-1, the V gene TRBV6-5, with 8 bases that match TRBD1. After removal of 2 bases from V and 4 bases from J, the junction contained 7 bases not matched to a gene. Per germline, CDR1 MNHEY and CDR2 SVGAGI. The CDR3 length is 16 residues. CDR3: CASSYVIGQGYNEQFF. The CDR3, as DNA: TGTGCCAGCAGTTACGTAATAGGACAGGGTTACAATGAGCAGTTCTTC.

The CDR3 is CATGGAAEAFF. The CDR3 nucleotides read TGTGCCACCGGGGGGGCTGCTGAAGCTTTCTTT. V gene TRBV10-3 combines with J gene TRBJ1-1, with D possibly TRBD1 on 6 matching bases. Germline V CDR1 and CDR2: ENHRY, SYGVKD. V was trimmed by 10 bases and J by 6 bases, leaving 12 bases between them. This CDR3 comprises 11 residues.

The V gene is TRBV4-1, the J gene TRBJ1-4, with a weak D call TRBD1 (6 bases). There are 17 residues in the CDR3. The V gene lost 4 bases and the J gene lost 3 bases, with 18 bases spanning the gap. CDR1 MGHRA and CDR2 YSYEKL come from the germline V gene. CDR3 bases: TGCGCCAGCAGCCCGTTCCACGGGGGGCAAGCTAATGAAAAACTGTTTTTT. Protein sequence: CASSPFHGGQANEKLFF.

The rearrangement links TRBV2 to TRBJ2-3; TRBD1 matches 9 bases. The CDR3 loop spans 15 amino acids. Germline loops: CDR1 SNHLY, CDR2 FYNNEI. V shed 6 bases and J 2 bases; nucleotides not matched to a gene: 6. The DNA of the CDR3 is TGTGCCAGCAGGGGGGACAGGGCTTACACAGATACGCAGTATTTT. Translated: CASRGDRAYTDTQYF.

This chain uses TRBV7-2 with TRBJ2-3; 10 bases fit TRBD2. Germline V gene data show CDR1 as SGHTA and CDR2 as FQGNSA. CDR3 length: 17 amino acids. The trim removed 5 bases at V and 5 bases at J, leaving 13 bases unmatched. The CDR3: CASSPRGSGRKVDTQYF. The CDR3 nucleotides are TGTGCCAGCAGCCCCCGTGGTAGCGGGAGGAAAGTAGATACGCAGTATTTT.

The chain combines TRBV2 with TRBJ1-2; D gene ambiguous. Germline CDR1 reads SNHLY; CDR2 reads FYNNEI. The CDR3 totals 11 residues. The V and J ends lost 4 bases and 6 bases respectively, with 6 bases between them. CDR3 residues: CASSGRDGYTF. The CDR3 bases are TGTGCCAGCAGTGGGAGGGATGGCTACACCTTC.

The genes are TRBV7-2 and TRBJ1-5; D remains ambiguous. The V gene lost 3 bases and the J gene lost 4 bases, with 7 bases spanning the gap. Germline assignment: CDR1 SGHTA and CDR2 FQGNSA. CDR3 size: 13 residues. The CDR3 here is CASSFQANQPQHF. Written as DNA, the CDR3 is TGTGCCAGCAGCTTCCAGGCAAATCAGCCCCAGCATTTT.

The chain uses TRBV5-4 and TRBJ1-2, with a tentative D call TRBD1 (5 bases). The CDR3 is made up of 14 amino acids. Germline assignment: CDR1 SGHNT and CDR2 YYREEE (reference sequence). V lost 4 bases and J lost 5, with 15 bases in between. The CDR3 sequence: CASSGGTAVYGYTF. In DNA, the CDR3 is TGTGCCAGCAGCGGCGGGACTGCGGTTTATGGCTACACCTTC.

This CDR3 is CASSTTGGQGNQPQHF. The CDR3 nucleotides read TGTGCCAGTAGTACAACAGGGGGTCAGGGCAATCAGCCCCAGCATTTT. This chain links TRBV19 with TRBJ1-5; 8 bases are shared with TRBD1. The trim removed 4 bases at V and 2 bases at J, leaving 7 bases unmatched. There are 16 residues in the CDR3. The germline V gene encodes CDR1 LNHDA and CDR2 SQIVND (reference sequence). The full variable domain, with the rest looked up from reference TRBV19 and TRBJ1-5, is DGGITQSPKYLFRKEGQNVTLSCEQNLNHDAMYWYRQDPGQGLRLIYYSQIVNDFQKGDIAEGYSVSREKKESFPLTVTSAQKNPTAFYLCASSTTGGQGNQPQHFGDGTRLSIL.

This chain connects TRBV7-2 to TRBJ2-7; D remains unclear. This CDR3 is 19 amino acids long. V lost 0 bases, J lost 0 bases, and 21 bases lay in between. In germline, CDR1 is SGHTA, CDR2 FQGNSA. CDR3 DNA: TGTGCCAGCAGCTTAGCGCGCAACAGTCTAAGGCCGAGCTCCTACGAGCAGTACTTC. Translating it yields CASSLARNSLRPSSYEQYF.

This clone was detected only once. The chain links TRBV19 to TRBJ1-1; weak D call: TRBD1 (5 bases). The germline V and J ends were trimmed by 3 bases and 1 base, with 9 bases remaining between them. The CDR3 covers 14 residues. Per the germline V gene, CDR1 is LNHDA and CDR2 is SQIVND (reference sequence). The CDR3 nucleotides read TGTGCCAGTAGTATGCCAGGGTGGAACACTGAAGCTTTCTTT. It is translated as CASSMPGWNTEAFF.

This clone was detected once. For the CDR3, the DNA is TGTGCCAGCAATGAAGCTACAGGGCCGAACACTGAAGCTTTCTTT. This translates into CASNEATGPNTEAFF. J is TRBJ1-1 and V is TRBV18; TRBD1 might be the D (6 bases). The ends were cut back, 8 bases at V and 1 base at J, with 17 bases in the middle. The CDR3 runs to 15 residues. Germline values: CDR1 KGHSH, CDR2 LQKENI.

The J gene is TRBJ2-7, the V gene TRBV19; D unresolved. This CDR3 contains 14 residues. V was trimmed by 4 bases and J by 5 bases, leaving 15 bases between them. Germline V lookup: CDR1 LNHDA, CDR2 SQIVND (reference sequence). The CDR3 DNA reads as TGTGCCAGTAGTACGAGATCGAGTTCGCACGAGCAGTACTTC. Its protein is CASSTRSSSHEQYF. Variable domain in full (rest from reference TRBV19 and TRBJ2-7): DGGITQSPKYLFRKEGQNVTLSCEQNLNHDAMYWYRQDPGQGLRLIYYSQIVNDFQKGDIAEGYSVSREKKESFPLTVTSAQKNPTAFYLCASSTRSSSHEQYFGPGTRLTVT.

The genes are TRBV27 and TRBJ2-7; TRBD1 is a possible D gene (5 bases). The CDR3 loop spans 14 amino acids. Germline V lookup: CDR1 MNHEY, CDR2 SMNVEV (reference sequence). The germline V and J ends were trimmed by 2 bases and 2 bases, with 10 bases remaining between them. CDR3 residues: CASSLRGSTYEQYF. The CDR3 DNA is TGTGCCAGCAGTTTAAGGGGCAGCACCTACGAGCAGTACTTC.